This TCR beta chain was sequenced during a study of blood T cells in healthy people across ages. The sample holds one count of this clonotype. A read error may account for a junction end that differs from germline. CDR1 and CDR2 from the germline V gene are MNHNY and SVGAGI (reference sequence). The CDR3 runs to 14 residues. PCR was performed a second time for roughly 6 to 12 cycles using a sample-barcoded 5' primer and a J-beta primer mix. TCRdb processed the 5' RACE reads anew with MiXCR; each CDR3 protein has one entry. The repertoire holds around 1,500,000 distinct CDR3 sequences, with about 43% as singletons.

The sample was blood. This chain links TRBV6-6 with TRBJ2-7; maybe TRBD2 (7 bases). The sequence derives from a woman between 18 and 29 years old in good health. In DNA, the CDR3 is TGTGCCGGCAGTGCAAGAGGGGGGGAGAACGAGCAGTACTTC. Amino acid sequence: CAGSARGGENEQYF.